Each of the 3 T cell receptor beta chains below was sequenced from the same sample in a study of shared clonotypes between healthy human individuals. Profiling relied on immunoSEQ multiplex PCR, and the TCRdb table lists in-frame clones only, not all of them. Of millions of clones listed, roughly 94% were seen once; the top ten hold under 0.15%. The material sequenced was naive CD4+ T cells sorted from blood. Described subset: CD45RA+ positively selected. The receptors stem from a young man in good health.

The chain links TRBV2 to TRBJ2-1; 12 bases line up with TRBD1. Losses at the gene ends were 7 bases for V and 4 bases for J; bases not matched to a gene: 5. Germline CDR1 and CDR2: SNHLY and FYNNEI. The CDR3 totals 15 residues. The CDR3 reads CASIGDRGQYNEQFF. The CDR3 nucleotides are TGTGCCAGCATCGGGGACAGGGGGCAATACAATGAGCAGTTCTTC. The full variable domain, its missing parts supplied by reference TRBV2 and TRBJ2-1, is EPEVTQTPSHQVTQMGQEVILRCVPISNHLYFYWYRQILGQKVEFLVSFYNNEISEKSEIFDDQFSVERPDGSNFTLKIRSTKLEDSAMYFCASIGDRGQYNEQFFGPGTRLTVL.

This clone was observed once. The chain has TRBV19 and TRBJ1-1; no firm D call. The V and J ends lost 5 bases and 1 base respectively, with 14 bases between them. The germline V gene encodes CDR1 LNHDA and CDR2 SQIVND (reference sequence). The CDR3 contains 15 residues. DNA of the CDR3: TGTGCCAGTAGTTCAACCTCGACCGGGAACACTGAAGCTTTCTTT. Amino acids: CASSSTSTGNTEAFF.

Only one count was recorded for this clone. The rearrangement joins TRBV5-1 to TRBJ1-1; TRBD1 matches at 8 bases. CDR3 length: 15 residues. After removal of 5 bases from V and 5 bases from J, the junction contained 11 bases not matched to a gene. Looked up from germline, CDR1 is SGHRS and CDR2 is YFSETQ. The CDR3 region is CASRTDRGDWTEAFF. CDR3 coding DNA: TGCGCCAGCAGAACTGACAGGGGCGATTGGACTGAAGCTTTCTTT.